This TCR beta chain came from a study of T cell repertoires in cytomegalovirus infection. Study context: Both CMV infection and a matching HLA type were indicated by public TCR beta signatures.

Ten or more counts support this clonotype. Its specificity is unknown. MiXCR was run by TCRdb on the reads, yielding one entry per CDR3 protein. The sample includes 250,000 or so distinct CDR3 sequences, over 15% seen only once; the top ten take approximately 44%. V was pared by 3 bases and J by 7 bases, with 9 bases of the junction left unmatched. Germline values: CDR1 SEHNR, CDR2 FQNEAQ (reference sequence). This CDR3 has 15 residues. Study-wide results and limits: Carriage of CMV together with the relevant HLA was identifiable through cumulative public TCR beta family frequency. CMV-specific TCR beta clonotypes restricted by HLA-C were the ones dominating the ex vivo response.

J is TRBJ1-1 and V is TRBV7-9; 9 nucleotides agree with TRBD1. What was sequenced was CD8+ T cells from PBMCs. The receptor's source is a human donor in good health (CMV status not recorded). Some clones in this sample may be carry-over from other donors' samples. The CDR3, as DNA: TGTGCCAGCAGCTTCGCCGGGACAGGGTTCCGTGAAGCTTTCTTT. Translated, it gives CASSFAGTGFREAFF.